These 7 T cell receptor beta chains came from one sample sequenced in a study of blood T cell repertoires in COVID-19. Method: immunoSEQ multiplex PCR; TCRdb's copy keeps in-frame clones and lacks some. The repertoire consists of around 40,000 clones, with 85% to 90% occurring once and the leading ten covering around 8.5%. The sequenced sample consisted of peripheral blood. All receptors derive from a man under 40 with active or convalescent COVID-19.

The CDR3 is CASSVAPGRSYEQYF. As DNA, the CDR3 is TGTGCCAGCAGCGTAGCTCCAGGGCGCTCCTACGAGCAGTACTTC. The V gene is TRBV9, the J gene TRBJ2-7, with D tentatively TRBD1 (5 bases). This CDR3 has 15 residues. Germline values: CDR1 SGDLS, CDR2 YYNGEE. Trimming took 0 bases from V and 0 from J, leaving 10 bases between them.

J is TRBJ1-1 and V is TRBV6-6; D is perhaps TRBD1 (6 bases). Germline CDR1 reads MNHNY; CDR2 reads SVGAGI (reference sequence). The V end was cut by 5 bases, the J end by 7 bases, with 14 bases between. CDR3 length equals 13 residues. The CDR3 bases are TGTGCCAGCAGTCAACAGGGACGCGGTGAAGCTTTCTTT. This codes for CASSQQGRGEAFF.

The chain carries TRBV30 and TRBJ2-2, with 7 bases fitting TRBD2. From germline, CDR1 is GTSNPN and CDR2 SVGIG (reference sequence). There are 17 residues in the CDR3. J gave up 0 bases and V 6 bases, and 13 bases lay outside the gene matches. The CDR3 nucleotides are TGTGCCTGCGTCCCCTCTATAGCGGGCACGAACACCGGGGAGCTGTTTTTT. Encoded protein: CACVPSIAGTNTGELFF. The entire variable domain, with the rest obtained from reference TRBV30 and TRBJ2-2, is as follows: SQTIHQWPATLVQPVGSPLSLECTVEGTSNPNLYWYRQAAGRGLQLLFYSVGIGQISSEVPQNLSASRPQDRQFILSSKKLLLSDSGFYLCACVPSIAGTNTGELFFGEGSRLTVL.

This chain joins TRBV4-3 and TRBJ1-6, with 9 bases identical to TRBD1. The CDR3 loop spans 15 amino acids. With V trimmed by 0 bases and J by 12 bases, 6 bases remained unmatched. CDR1 is LGHNA, CDR2 YSLEER, per germline. CDR3 in DNA: TGCGCCAGCAGCCAAGAAGTCCCGGGACAGGGACCCCTCCACTTT. This codes for CASSQEVPGQGPLHF.

The chain joins TRBV5-1 to TRBJ1-3, with D tentatively TRBD1 (5 bases). V shed 4 bases and J shed 0 bases, with 11 bases lying between them. Per germline, CDR1 SGHRS and CDR2 YFSETQ. The CDR3 covers 15 residues. The CDR3 bases are TGCGCCAGCAGCCCCGACAGACCCTCTGGAAACACCATATATTTT. Encoded protein: CASSPDRPSGNTIYF.

The chain employs TRBV18 and TRBJ2-3; tentative D call: TRBD2 (5 bases). Germline V lookup: CDR1 KGHSH, CDR2 LQKENI. The CDR3 loop spans 15 amino acids. V was pared by 3 bases and J by 0 bases, with 10 bases between. The CDR3 loop is CASSPLSGSTDTQYF. For the CDR3, the DNA is TGTGCCAGCTCACCCCTATCGGGAAGCACAGATACGCAGTATTTT.

This chain connects TRBV5-1 to TRBJ2-7; TRBD1 aligns across 7 bases. Trimming took 4 bases from V and 0 from J; bases not matched to a gene: 4. Germline V lookup: CDR1 SGHRS, CDR2 YFSETQ. The CDR3 length is 14 residues. The DNA for the CDR3 is TGCGCCAGCAGCAAGACAGGGAGCTCCTACGAGCAGTACTTC. Translating it yields CASSKTGSSYEQYF. The complete variable domain, with remaining parts taken from reference TRBV5-1 and TRBJ2-7, reads KAGVTQTPRYLIKTRGQQVTLSCSPISGHRSVSWYQQTPGQGLQFLFEYFSETQRNKGNFPGRFSGRQFSNSRSEMNVSTLELGDSALYLCASSKTGSSYEQYFGPGTRLTVT.